This is a list of T cell receptor beta chains from one sample in a study of cytomegalovirus exposure and HLA in healthy donors. TCRdb's table, derived via immunoSEQ multiplex PCR, lists solely in-frame clones and lacks some. The table lists 90,000 to 110,000 clones, about nine tenths of them singletons. The sample comprised PBMCs. These receptors were collected from a woman aged 18 to 35 in good health and CMV-seronegative. The CDR3 runs from the conserved cysteine through the conserved F or W. D genes are given only for firm matches.

>-|TRBV5-1|TRBJ2-1
TGCGCCAGCAAGGCAAGAGGGGGTTACAATGAGCAGTTCTTC
CASKARGGYNEQFF
>-|TRBV9|TRBJ1-3
TGTGCCAGCAGCCCGCCCGGGTGGAGAAGGTCCATATATTTT
CASSPPGWRRSIYF
>TRBD1|TRBV28|TRBJ2-7
TGTGCCAGCAGACTACAGGGGGCGCCTGGCTACGAGCAGTACTTC
CASRLQGAPGYEQYF
>TRBD1|TRBV6-5|TRBJ1-1
TGTGCCAGCAGAGGACAGGGGGCAGGGAACACTGAAGCTTTCTTT
CASRGQGAGNTEAFF
>TRBD1|TRBV5-4|TRBJ2-3
TGTGCCAGCAGCTGGGACAGGGGCCGGGGGACGCAGTATTTT
CASSWDRGRGTQYF
>-|TRBV6-6|TRBJ2-7
TGTGCCAGCAGTGGGGCCCAGGGCGAGCAGTACTTC
CASSGAQGEQYF
>TRBD1|TRBV7-9|TRBJ1-1
TGTGCCAGCAGCTTTGGGGACAGGGGAGGTACTGAAGCTTTCTTT
CASSFGDRGGTEAFF
>-|TRBV2|TRBJ2-2
TGTGCCAGCAGTGAAGCGCCAGGGACCGGGGAGCTGTTTTTT
CASSEAPGTGELFF
>TRBD2|TRBV6-5|TRBJ2-1
TGTGCCAGCAACAGACTAGCGGGGGATGAGCAGTTCTTC
CASNRLAGDEQFF
>-|TRBV19|TRBJ2-1
TGTGCCAGTAGTATAGTTGGCGGGGTCGGCCGTAGCTCCTACAATGAGCAGTTCTTC
CASSIVGGVGRSSYNEQFF
>-|TRBV27|TRBJ2-7
TGTGCCAGCAGTTTACGTTTCGGTACCTACGAGCAGTACTTC
CASSLRFGTYEQYF
>-|TRBV7-2|TRBJ2-3
TGTGCCAGCAGCTTAGGCCCGGGATTGAGGGCGCAGTATTTT
CASSLGPGLRAQYF
>-|TRBV21-1|TRBJ2-3
TGTGCCAGCAGCAAAGAAGAGACTAGCGGGAGTGATACGCAGTATTTT
CASSKEETSGSDTQYF
>-|TRBV6-1|TRBJ2-4
TGTGCCAGCAGTGAAGTAGGACTGGACATTCAGTACTTC
CASSEVGLDIQYF